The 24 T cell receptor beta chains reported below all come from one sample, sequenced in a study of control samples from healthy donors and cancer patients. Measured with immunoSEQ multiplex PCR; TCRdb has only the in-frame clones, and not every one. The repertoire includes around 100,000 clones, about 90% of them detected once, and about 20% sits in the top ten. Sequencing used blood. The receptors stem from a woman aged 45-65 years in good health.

The CDR3 protein is CASSLGGGAYQETQYF. DNA of the CDR3: TGTGCCAGCAGCTTAGGGGGTGGCGCGTACCAAGAGACCCAGTACTTC. The chain combines TRBV5-6 with TRBJ2-5; tentative D call: TRBD1 (6 bases). This CDR3 spans 16 amino acids. Trimming left V 2 bases short and J 0 bases short, with 14 bases between. CDR1 is SGHDT, CDR2 YYEEEE, per germline.

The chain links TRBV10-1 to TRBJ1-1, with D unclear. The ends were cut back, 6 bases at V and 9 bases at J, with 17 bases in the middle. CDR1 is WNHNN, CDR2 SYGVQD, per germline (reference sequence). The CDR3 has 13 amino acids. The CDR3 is CASRRNEAAQAFF. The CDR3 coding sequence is TGCGCCAGCAGACGAAATGAGGCAGCTCAAGCTTTCTTT.

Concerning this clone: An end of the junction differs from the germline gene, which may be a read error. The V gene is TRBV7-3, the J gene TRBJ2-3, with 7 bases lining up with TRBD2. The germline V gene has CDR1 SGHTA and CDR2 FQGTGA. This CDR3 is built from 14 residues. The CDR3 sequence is CASRLTSGTDTQYF. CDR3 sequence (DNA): TGTGCCAGCAGATTAACTAGCGGCACAGATACGCAGTATTTT.

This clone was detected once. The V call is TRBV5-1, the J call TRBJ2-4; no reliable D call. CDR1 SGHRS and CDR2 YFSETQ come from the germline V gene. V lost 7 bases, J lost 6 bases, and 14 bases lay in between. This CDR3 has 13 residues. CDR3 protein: CASSAQDRNIQYF. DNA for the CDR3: TGCGCCAGCTCTGCCCAGGATAGAAACATTCAGTACTTC. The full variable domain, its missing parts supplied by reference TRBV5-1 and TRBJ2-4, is KAGVTQTPRYLIKTRGQQVTLSCSPISGHRSVSWYQQTPGQGLQFLFEYFSETQRNKGNFPGRFSGRQFSNSRSEMNVSTLELGDSALYLCASSAQDRNIQYFGAGTRLSVL.

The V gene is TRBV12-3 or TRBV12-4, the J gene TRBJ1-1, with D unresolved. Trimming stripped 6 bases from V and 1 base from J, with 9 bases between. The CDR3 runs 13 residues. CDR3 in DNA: TGTGCCAGCAGCAGACGGGGGAACACTGAAGCTTTCTTT. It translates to CASSRRGNTEAFF.

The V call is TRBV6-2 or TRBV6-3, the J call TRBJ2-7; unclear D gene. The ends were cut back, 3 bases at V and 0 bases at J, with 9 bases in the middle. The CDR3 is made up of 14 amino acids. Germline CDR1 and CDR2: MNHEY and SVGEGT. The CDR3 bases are TGTGCCAGCAGTTATGACCCCAGCTCCTACGAGCAGTACTTC. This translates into CASSYDPSSYEQYF.

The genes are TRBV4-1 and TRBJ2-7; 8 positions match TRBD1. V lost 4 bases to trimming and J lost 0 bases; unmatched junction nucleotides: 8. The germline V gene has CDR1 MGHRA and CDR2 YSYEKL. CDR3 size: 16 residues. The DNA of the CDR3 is TGCGCCAGCAGCCCGATACAGGGGGTCAGCTCCTACGAGCAGTACTTC. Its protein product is CASSPIQGVSSYEQYF.

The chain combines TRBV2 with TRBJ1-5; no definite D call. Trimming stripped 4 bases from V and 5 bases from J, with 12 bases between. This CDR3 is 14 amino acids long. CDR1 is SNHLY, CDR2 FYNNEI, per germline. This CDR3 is CASSVLFRDQPQHF. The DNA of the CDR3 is TGTGCCAGCAGTGTGTTATTCCGAGATCAGCCCCAGCATTTT.

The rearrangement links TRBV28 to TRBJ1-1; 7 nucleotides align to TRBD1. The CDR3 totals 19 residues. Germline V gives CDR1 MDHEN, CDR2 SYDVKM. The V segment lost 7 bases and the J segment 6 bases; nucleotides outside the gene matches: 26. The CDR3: CASTRSSQGRKGALPEAFF. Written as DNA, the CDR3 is TGTGCCAGCACCCGTTCGTCCCAGGGGCGCAAGGGGGCTCTCCCTGAAGCTTTCTTT.

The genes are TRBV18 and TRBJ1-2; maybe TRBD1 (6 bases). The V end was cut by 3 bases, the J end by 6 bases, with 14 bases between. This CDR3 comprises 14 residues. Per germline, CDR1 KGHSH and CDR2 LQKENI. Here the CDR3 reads CASSPDRGFDGYTF. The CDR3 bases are TGTGCCAGCTCACCGGACAGAGGGTTTGATGGCTACACCTTC. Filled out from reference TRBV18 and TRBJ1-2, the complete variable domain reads NAGVMQNPRHLVRRRGQEARLRCSPMKGHSHVYWYRQLPEEGLKFMVYLQKENIIDESGMPKERFSAEFPKEGPSILRIQQVVRGDSAAYFCASSPDRGFDGYTFGSGTRLTVV.

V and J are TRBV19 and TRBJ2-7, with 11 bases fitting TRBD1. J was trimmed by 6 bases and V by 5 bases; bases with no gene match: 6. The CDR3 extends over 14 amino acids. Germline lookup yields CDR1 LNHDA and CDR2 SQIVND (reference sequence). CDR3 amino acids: CASSSPGQGGEQYF. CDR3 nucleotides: TGTGCCAGTAGTTCGCCGGGACAGGGGGGCGAGCAGTACTTC.

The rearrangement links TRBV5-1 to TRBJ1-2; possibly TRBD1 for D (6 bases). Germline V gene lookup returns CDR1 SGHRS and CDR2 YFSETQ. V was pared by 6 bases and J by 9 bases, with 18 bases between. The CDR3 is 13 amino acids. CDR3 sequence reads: CASKEGTGFSYTF. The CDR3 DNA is TGCGCCAGCAAAGAGGGAACAGGGTTTAGCTACACCTTC.

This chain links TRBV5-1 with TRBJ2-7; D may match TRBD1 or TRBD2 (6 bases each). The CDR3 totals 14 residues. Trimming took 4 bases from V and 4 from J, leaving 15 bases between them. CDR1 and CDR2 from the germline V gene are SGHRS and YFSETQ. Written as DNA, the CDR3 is TGCGCCAGCAGCCGAGGGGGGAGTCTGTACGAGCAGTACTTC. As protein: CASSRGGSLYEQYF.

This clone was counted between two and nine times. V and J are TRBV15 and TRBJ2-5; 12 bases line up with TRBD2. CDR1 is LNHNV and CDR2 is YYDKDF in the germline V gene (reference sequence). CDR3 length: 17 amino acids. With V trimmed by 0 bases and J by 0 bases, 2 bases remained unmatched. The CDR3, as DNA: TGTGCCACCAGCAGAGATAGGACTAGCGGGAACCAAGAGACCCAGTACTTC. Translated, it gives CATSRDRTSGNQETQYF.

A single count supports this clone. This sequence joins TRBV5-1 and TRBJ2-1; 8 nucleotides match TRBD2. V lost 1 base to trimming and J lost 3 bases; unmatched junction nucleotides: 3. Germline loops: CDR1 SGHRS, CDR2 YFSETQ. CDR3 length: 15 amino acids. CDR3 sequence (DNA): TGCGCCAGCAGCTTGATGCGGGGGGACTACAATGAGCAGTTCTTC. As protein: CASSLMRGDYNEQFF.

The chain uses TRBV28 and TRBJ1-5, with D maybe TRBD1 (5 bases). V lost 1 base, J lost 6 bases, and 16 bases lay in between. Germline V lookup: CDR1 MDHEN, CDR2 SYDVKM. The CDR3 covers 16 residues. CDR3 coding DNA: TGTGCCAGCAGTTTATCGACAGCTCCCCAGGGTCAGCCCCAGCATTTT. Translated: CASSLSTAPQGQPQHF.

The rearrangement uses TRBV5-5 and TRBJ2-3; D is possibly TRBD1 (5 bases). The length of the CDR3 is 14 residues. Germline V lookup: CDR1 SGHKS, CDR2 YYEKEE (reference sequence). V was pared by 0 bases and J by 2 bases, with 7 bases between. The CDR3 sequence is CASSLARVTDTQYF. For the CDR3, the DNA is TGTGCCAGCAGCTTGGCCAGGGTCACAGATACGCAGTATTTT. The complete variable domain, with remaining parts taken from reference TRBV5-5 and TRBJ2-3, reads DAGVTQSPTHLIKTRGQQVTLRCSPISGHKSVSWYQQVLGQGPQFIFQYYEKEERGRGNFPDRFSARQFPNYSSELNVNALLLGDSALYLCASSLARVTDTQYFGPGTRLTVL.

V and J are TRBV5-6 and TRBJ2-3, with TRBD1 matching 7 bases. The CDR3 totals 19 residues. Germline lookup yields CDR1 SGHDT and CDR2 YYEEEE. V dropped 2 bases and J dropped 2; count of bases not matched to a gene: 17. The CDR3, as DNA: TGTGCCAGCAGCTTACTGGCCTACACAGGGGACAGCCCCACAGATACGCAGTATTTT. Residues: CASSLLAYTGDSPTDTQYF.

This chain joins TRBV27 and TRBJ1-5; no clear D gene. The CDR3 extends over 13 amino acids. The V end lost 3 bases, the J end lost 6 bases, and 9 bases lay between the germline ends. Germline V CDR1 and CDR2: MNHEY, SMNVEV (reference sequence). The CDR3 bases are TGTGCCAGCAGTTTCGTGAGTTCTCAGCCCCAGCATTTT. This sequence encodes CASSFVSSQPQHF.

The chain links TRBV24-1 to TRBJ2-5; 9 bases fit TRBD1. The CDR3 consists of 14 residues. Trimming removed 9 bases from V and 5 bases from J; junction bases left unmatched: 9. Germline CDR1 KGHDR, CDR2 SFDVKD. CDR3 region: CATGTGLRGETQYF. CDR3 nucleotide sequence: TGTGCCACCGGGACAGGGTTACGAGGGGAGACCCAGTACTTC.

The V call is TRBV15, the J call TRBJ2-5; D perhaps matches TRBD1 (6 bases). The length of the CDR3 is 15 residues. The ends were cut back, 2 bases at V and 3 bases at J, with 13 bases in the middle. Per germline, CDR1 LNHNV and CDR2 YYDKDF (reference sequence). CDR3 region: CATSRTGTPKETQYF. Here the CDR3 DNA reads TGTGCCACCAGCAGAACAGGGACCCCTAAAGAGACCCAGTACTTC.

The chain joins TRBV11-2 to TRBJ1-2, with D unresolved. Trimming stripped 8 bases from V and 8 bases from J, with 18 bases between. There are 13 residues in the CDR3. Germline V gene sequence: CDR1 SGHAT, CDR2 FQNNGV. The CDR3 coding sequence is TGTGCCAGCGGCCGTCAGTGGGCCGTGGGCTACACCTTC. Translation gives CASGRQWAVGYTF.

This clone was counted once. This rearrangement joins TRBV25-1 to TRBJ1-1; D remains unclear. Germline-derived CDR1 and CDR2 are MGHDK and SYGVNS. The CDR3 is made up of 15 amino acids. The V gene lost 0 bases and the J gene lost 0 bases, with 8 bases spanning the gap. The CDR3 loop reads CASSEYGFVNTEAFF. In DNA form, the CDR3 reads TGTGCCAGCAGTGAATATGGGTTTGTGAACACTGAAGCTTTCTTT.

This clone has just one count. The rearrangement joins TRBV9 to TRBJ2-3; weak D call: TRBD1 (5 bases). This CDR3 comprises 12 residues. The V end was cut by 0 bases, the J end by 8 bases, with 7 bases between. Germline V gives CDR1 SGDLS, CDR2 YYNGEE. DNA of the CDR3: TGTGCCAGCAGCGTAGAAAGGGGTACGCAGTATTTT. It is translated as CASSVERGTQYF.